The 25 T cell receptor beta chains below all came from one sample that was sequenced in a study of blood T cell repertoires in COVID-19. The table came from immunoSEQ multiplex PCR; TCRdb's copy has only in-frame clones and leaves some out. The repertoire has around 260,000 clones, over 75% of them found once; the top ten carry roughly 4%. Sequenced sample: PBMCs or T cells enriched from blood (not recorded which). The receptor set was obtained from a woman in her thirties who had recovered from COVID-19.

The V call is TRBV18, the J call TRBJ2-7; tentative D call: TRBD2 (5 bases). From germline, CDR1 is KGHSH and CDR2 LQKENI. Trimming shortened V by 4 bases and J by 6 bases, and 16 bases separated the two germline ends. There are 14 residues in the CDR3. The CDR3 sequence is CASSRNYPGSEQYF. The CDR3 coding sequence is TGTGCCAGCTCACGGAATTACCCTGGGAGCGAGCAGTACTTC. Full variable domain (outside the CDR3, taken from reference TRBV18 and TRBJ2-7): NAGVMQNPRHLVRRRGQEARLRCSPMKGHSHVYWYRQLPEEGLKFMVYLQKENIIDESGMPKERFSAEFPKEGPSILRIQQVVRGDSAAYFCASSRNYPGSEQYFGPGTRLTVT.

The rearrangement links TRBV5-6 to TRBJ2-5; TRBD2 might be the D (6 bases). Per germline, CDR1 SGHDT and CDR2 YYEEEE. Trimming removed 4 bases from V and 8 bases from J, with 18 bases in between. The CDR3 covers 14 residues. The CDR3 sequence is CASSRDLIKRTQYF. CDR3 bases: TGTGCCAGCAGCAGGGACTTGATAAAGAGAACCCAGTACTTC.

This chain links TRBV10-2 with TRBJ2-3; 9 bases map to TRBD2. Per germline, CDR1 WSHSY and CDR2 SAAADI. V was pared by 3 bases and J by 7 bases, with 8 bases of the junction left unmatched. CDR3 length: 15 amino acids. CDR3 sequence reads: CASSEASGGIYTQYF. The CDR3 DNA follows: TGCGCCAGCAGTGAAGCGAGCGGGGGGATTTATACGCAGTATTTT.

The chain couples TRBV11-3 to TRBJ2-3, with 14 bases lining up with TRBD2. Unmatched junction bases numbered 10, after V lost 5 bases and J lost 6 bases. The CDR3 has 17 amino acids. Germline values: CDR1 SGHNT, CDR2 YENEEA. CDR3 amino acids: CASSTSGTSGRWDTQYF. In nucleotides, the CDR3 is TGTGCCAGCAGCACCTCCGGGACTAGCGGGAGATGGGATACGCAGTATTTT.

The rearrangement uses TRBV6-5 and TRBJ1-5; TRBD1 aligns across 9 bases. The ends lost 8 bases at V and 3 bases at J; junction bases unmatched: 5. In germline, CDR1 is MNHEY, CDR2 SVGAGI. The CDR3 is 14 residues long. The CDR3: CASSGQGFNQPQHF. The CDR3 nucleotides are TGTGCCAGCTCGGGACAGGGCTTCAATCAGCCCCAGCATTTT.

The J gene is TRBJ2-5, the V gene TRBV29-1; TRBD2 matches 8 bases. J lost 3 bases, V lost 2 bases, and 5 bases had no gene match. There are 14 residues in the CDR3. Germline V gene lookup returns CDR1 SQVTM and CDR2 ANQGSEA. CDR3 DNA sequence: TGCAGCGTTGAAATGGCGGGAGGAAAAGAGACCCAGTACTTC. Its translation is CSVEMAGGKETQYF.

This chain uses TRBV7-8 with TRBJ2-7, with 8 nucleotides matching TRBD2. V lost 3 bases, J lost 0 bases, and 10 bases stayed unmatched. The V gene's germline CDR1 is SGHVS and CDR2 FQNEAQ. CDR3 length: 17 amino acids. In DNA, the CDR3 is TGTGCCAGCAGCTTGAGTACGGGGGGGCGGTACTCCTACGAGCAGTACTTC. Its protein product is CASSLSTGGRYSYEQYF. Full variable domain (rest looked up from reference TRBV7-8 and TRBJ2-7): GAGVSQSPRYKVAKRGQDVALRCDPISGHVSLFWYQQALGQGPEFLTYFQNEAQLDKSGLPSDRFFAERPEGSVSTLKIQRTQQEDSAVYLCASSLSTGGRYSYEQYFGPGTRLTVT.

The chain employs TRBV28 and TRBJ2-1; 7 bases map to TRBD1. This CDR3 spans 17 amino acids. Germline values: CDR1 MDHEN, CDR2 SYDVKM. Germline trimming cut 5 bases from V and 8 bases from J; bases unmatched to any gene: 18. The CDR3 is CASSLIFPRDSSYEQFF. The CDR3 DNA reads TGTGCCAGCAGTCTCATTTTCCCCCGGGACAGCTCCTATGAGCAGTTCTTC.

The chain uses TRBV6-6 and TRBJ1-5; D is possibly TRBD1 (5 bases). The V gene lost 2 bases and the J gene lost 6 bases, with 11 bases spanning the gap. The CDR3 is made up of 14 amino acids. Germline CDR1 MNHNY, CDR2 SVGAGI (reference sequence). CDR3 in DNA: TGTGCCAGCAGTTACGGGGGAGGGCGTCAGCCCCAGCATTTT. This sequence encodes CASSYGGGRQPQHF.

J is TRBJ1-2 and V is TRBV5-5; a possible D gene is TRBD1 (5 bases). Germline CDR1 is SGHKS and CDR2 is YYEKEE (reference sequence). The V end lost 3 bases, the J end lost 8 bases, and 14 bases lay between the germline ends. The CDR3 length is 13 residues. This CDR3 reads CASSSPGARGYTF. The CDR3 DNA reads TGTGCCAGCAGCTCCCCTGGGGCGCGGGGCTACACCTTC.

In nucleotides, the CDR3 is TGCGCCAGCAGTGAGCAGGGGAGGAACACTGAAGCTTTCTTT. It yields the protein CASSEQGRNTEAFF. The chain uses TRBV10-2 and TRBJ1-1; a weak D match, TRBD1 (6 bases). Trimming took 2 bases from V and 1 from J, leaving 8 bases between them. This CDR3 spans 14 amino acids. CDR1 and CDR2 (germline): WSHSY, SAAADI.

Written as DNA, the CDR3 is TGTGCCAGCAGTCTTTACAGGGGGGACACTGAAGCTTTCTTT. It yields the protein CASSLYRGDTEAFF. V and J are TRBV28 and TRBJ1-1; 8 nucleotides agree with TRBD1. V lost 5 bases, J lost 3 bases, and 5 bases stayed unmatched. This CDR3 spans 14 amino acids. The germline V gene encodes CDR1 MDHEN and CDR2 SYDVKM.

V is TRBV9 and J is TRBJ2-7; unclear D gene. Trimming took 1 base from V and 0 from J, leaving 5 bases between them. Germline CDR1 is SGDLS and CDR2 is YYNGEE. This CDR3 spans 13 amino acids. CDR3 DNA: TGTGCCAGCAGCGTATCGAGCTCCTACGAGCAGTACTTC. Protein: CASSVSSSYEQYF.

J is TRBJ1-1 and V is TRBV18; 12 bases map to TRBD1. V trimming: 3 bases; J trimming: 12 bases; junction bases outside the gene matches: 11. The CDR3 is made up of 15 amino acids. Looked up from germline, CDR1 is KGHSH and CDR2 is LQKENI. Here the CDR3 DNA reads TGTGCCAGCTCACCCCGGGGACAGGGGGCGCGGGTTCCTTTCTTT. It specifies CASSPRGQGARVPFF. Full variable domain (rest looked up from reference TRBV18 and TRBJ1-1): NAGVMQNPRHLVRRRGQEARLRCSPMKGHSHVYWYRQLPEEGLKFMVYLQKENIIDESGMPKERFSAEFPKEGPSILRIQQVVRGDSAAYFCASSPRGQGARVPFFGQGTRLTVV.

V is TRBV30 and J is TRBJ2-7, with 9 bases matching TRBD1. The CDR3 is 13 residues long. From germline, CDR1 is GTSNPN and CDR2 SVGIG (reference sequence). CDR3 nucleotides: TGTGCGGGGGGAGGACAGGGGACCTACGAGCAGTACTTC. It encodes CAGGGQGTYEQYF. Based on the CDR3 plus reference TRBV30 and TRBJ2-7, the full variable domain is SQTIHQWPATLVQPVGSPLSLECTVEGTSNPNLYWYRQAAGRGLQLLFYSVGIGQISSEVPQNLSASRPQDRQFILSSKKLLLSDSGFYLCAGGGQGTYEQYFGPGTRLTVT.

The rearrangement links TRBV7-9 to TRBJ2-7, with 11 bases aligning to TRBD2. CDR1 is SEHNR, CDR2 FQNEAQ, per germline (reference sequence). The CDR3 has 15 residues. Germline trimming cut 9 bases from V and 6 bases from J; bases unmatched to any gene: 13. CDR3 coding DNA: TGTGCCAGTGGTAATACGACCGGGACTAGCGGCGAGCAGTACTTC. Its translation is CASGNTTGTSGEQYF.

This rearrangement joins TRBV6-5 to TRBJ2-3, with TRBD1 matching over 7 bases. V shed 7 bases, J shed 1 base, and the junction held 8 bases outside the gene matches. The CDR3 has 15 amino acids. CDR1 is MNHEY, CDR2 SVGAGI, per germline. The CDR3 reads CASNIRQGGTDTQYF. DNA of the CDR3: TGTGCCAGCAACATCAGACAGGGCGGCACAGATACGCAGTATTTT.

This sequence joins TRBV6-4 and TRBJ2-2; 8 bases agree with TRBD2. The CDR3 has 15 amino acids. The V gene's germline CDR1 is MRHNA and CDR2 SNTAGT. The V gene end was trimmed by 5 bases and the J gene end by 7 bases; junction bases not matched to a gene: 9. The CDR3 DNA sequence: TGTGCCAGCAGTAGTAGCGGGGAATCTTACGGGGAGCTGTTTTTT. It yields the protein CASSSSGESYGELFF.

This clone was seen only a few times. This chain connects TRBV20-1 to TRBJ2-7, with TRBD2 matching 7 bases. The germline gives CDR1 DFQATT, CDR2 SNEGSKA (reference sequence). CDR3 length: 14 amino acids. The V segment lost 3 bases and the J segment 0 bases; nucleotides outside the gene matches: 5. The CDR3 loop reads CSASGGENSYEQYF. The CDR3, as DNA: TGCAGTGCTAGTGGGGGGGAGAACTCCTACGAGCAGTACTTC.

This clone was detected only once. V and J are TRBV28 and TRBJ2-2, with no clear D. This CDR3 has 12 residues. The germline gives CDR1 MDHEN, CDR2 SYDVKM. V lost 2 bases and J 10 bases, leaving 8 bases between the germline ends. CDR3 loop: CASSLRYSELFF. The DNA for the CDR3 is TGTGCCAGCAGTTTACGCTATTCGGAGCTGTTTTTT.

The V gene is TRBV29-1, the J gene TRBJ1-1; 8 nucleotides match TRBD1. The CDR3 contains 14 residues. The trim removed 4 bases at V and 4 bases at J, leaving 8 bases unmatched. In germline, CDR1 is SQVTM, CDR2 ANQGSEA. The DNA of the CDR3 is TGCAGCGTTGCCAGGGGGCCAGGAGGCACTGAAGCTTTCTTT. This gives the protein CSVARGPGGTEAFF.

The sample holds one count of this clone. The chain joins TRBV9 to TRBJ1-6, with D perhaps TRBD1 (6 bases). V gave up 4 bases and J gave up 5 bases, with 13 bases separating them. Germline V gene sequence: CDR1 SGDLS, CDR2 YYNGEE. The CDR3 is 15 residues long. CDR3 sequence reads: CASSPGGGHNSPLHF. Here the CDR3 DNA reads TGTGCCAGCAGCCCCGGCGGGGGCCATAATTCACCCCTCCACTTT. The variable domain in full, with the rest retrieved from reference TRBV9 and TRBJ1-6, is DSGVTQTPKHLITATGQRVTLRCSPRSGDLSVYWYQQSLDQGLQFLIQYYNGEERAKGNILERFSAQQFPDLHSELNLSSLELGDSALYFCASSPGGGHNSPLHFGNGTRLTVT.

This chain connects TRBV19 to TRBJ2-1, with TRBD2 matching over 11 bases. Germline V CDR1 and CDR2: LNHDA, SQIVND (reference sequence). After removal of 6 bases from V and 3 bases from J, the junction contained 4 bases not matched to a gene. This CDR3 is built from 15 residues. CDR3: CASSRTSGFYNEQFF. In DNA, the CDR3 is TGTGCCAGTAGCCGGACTAGCGGGTTCTACAATGAGCAGTTCTTC.

This chain joins TRBV28 and TRBJ1-5; a weak D match, TRBD1 (6 bases). CDR3 size: 17 residues. V lost 5 bases and J lost 0, with 17 bases in between. The germline gives CDR1 MDHEN, CDR2 SYDVKM. As DNA, the CDR3 is TGTGCCAGCAGTGACAGGTCGGGGATATATAGCAATCAGCCCCAGCATTTT. It codes for CASSDRSGIYSNQPQHF. Supplemented by reference TRBV28 and TRBJ1-5, the full variable domain reads DVKVTQSSRYLVKRTGEKVFLECVQDMDHENMFWYRQDPGLGLRLIYFSYDVKMKEKGDIPEGYSVSREKKERFSLILESASTNQTSMYLCASSDRSGIYSNQPQHFGDGTRLSIL.

A few counts support this clone. The CDR3 bases are TGTGCCAGCAGCTTAGACAGGGGGCGCACGGGGCAGTACTTC. It yields the protein CASSLDRGRTGQYF. The V gene is TRBV7-2, the J gene TRBJ2-7, with TRBD1 identical over 9 bases. V lost 1 base and J lost 9; bases outside the gene matches: 7. The CDR3 totals 14 residues. CDR1 SGHTA and CDR2 FQGNSA come from the germline V gene.